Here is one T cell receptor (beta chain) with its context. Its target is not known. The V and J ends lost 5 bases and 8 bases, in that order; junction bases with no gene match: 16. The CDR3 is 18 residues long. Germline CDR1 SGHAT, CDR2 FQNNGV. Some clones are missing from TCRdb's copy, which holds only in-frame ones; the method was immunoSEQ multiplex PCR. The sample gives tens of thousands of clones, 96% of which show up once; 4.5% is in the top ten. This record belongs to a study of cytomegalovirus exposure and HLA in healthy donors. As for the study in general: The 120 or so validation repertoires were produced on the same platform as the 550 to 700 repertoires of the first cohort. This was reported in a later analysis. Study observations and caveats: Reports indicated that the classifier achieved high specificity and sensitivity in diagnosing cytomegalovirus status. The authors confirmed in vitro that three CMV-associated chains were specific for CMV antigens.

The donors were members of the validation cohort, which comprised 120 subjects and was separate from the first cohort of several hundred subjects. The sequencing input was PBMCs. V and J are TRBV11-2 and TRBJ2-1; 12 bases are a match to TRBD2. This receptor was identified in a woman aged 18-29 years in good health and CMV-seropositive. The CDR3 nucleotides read TGTGCCAGCAGCGCGATTTGGGCTAGCGGGAGGGCCGGGTATGAGCAGTTCTTC. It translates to CASSAIWASGRAGYEQFF.